This T cell receptor beta chain was profiled in a study of CD8 T cells in ankylosing spondylitis. Study-wide points: Clones linked with disease were CD8+ and fairly uncommon in the peripheral blood. A TCR beta motif made of fewer than ten highly homologous variants seemed typical of ankylosing spondylitis blood.

Details on this clonotype: The antigen is unknown.

Germline values: CDR1 SEHNR, CDR2 FQNEAQ (reference sequence). CDR3 length: 13 amino acids. The V end lost 4 bases, the J end lost 3 bases, and 8 bases lay between the germline ends. MiXCR was run by TCRdb on the 5' RACE reads, yielding one entry per CDR3 protein. Among about 540,000 distinct CDR3 sequences, roughly 13% were seen once, and the ten largest hold 6.8%. The gene calls are TRBV7-9 and TRBJ2-3; D remains unclear. The sample consisted of blood, either unsorted or a sorted T cell fraction (not recorded which). The clonotype was recovered from a male donor with ankylosing spondylitis. Here the CDR3 reads CASSSVGTDTQYF. The DNA for the CDR3 is TGTGCCAGCAGCTCAGTAGGTACAGATACGCAGTATTTT.